Below, one TCR beta chain is given with its context. Its antigen is still unknown. There are no base qualities to consult, and no much larger clone falls within one base. The source of the sample is a study of blood T cell repertoires in COVID-19 (TCRdb year 2020). For the wider study: Collaborator samples came from the United States, Italy and Spain and covered acute and convalescent phases of COVID-19. HLA class I and class II types, where available, came from metadata supplied by the sample provider rather than from assay-based typing. The samples were drawn from the first 160 participants of the ongoing ImmuneRACE study and from some 1,300 subjects provided by 6 global collaborators. A freely available public database, intended as a resource for researchers studying the immune response to SARS-CoV-2, is where the repertoires were released. Deeply sampled blood TCRbeta repertoires from subjects exposed to, actively infected with, or recovered from COVID-19 were included in the dataset. A de-identified subject ID, COVID-19 status, age in years and sex were almost always included in the sample metadata. The material from the prospective study consisted of cDNA or gDNA derived from T cells, B-cell-depleted T cells, or PBMCs.

Beyond this particular receptor, the publication reports: The amount of clinical and demographic metadata varied by source and participant and was provided uncurated.

Reading from cysteine to phenylalanine, the CDR3 counts 15 amino acids. The CDR3 DNA has 45 bases and is translated from base 1. After removal of 6 bases from V and 6 bases from J, the junction retains 8 bases not matched to a gene. In the germline V gene, CDR1 corresponds to MDHEN and CDR2 to SYDVKM. Participants in the prospective study were aged about 18 to 100 years, lived in approximately 26 United States geographic areas, and enrolled through a virtual design. Cohort assignment in the prospective study relied on participant-reported clinical history from a screening survey and a study questionnaire. In the prospective study, mobile phlebotomists collected whole blood, serum and a nasopharyngeal or oropharyngeal swab from each participant. Prospective study participants could optionally give additional blood draws and questionnaires over an approximately two-month period. Prospective study blood samples were shipped either frozen or at room temperature before DNA extraction.

TCRbeta CDR3 regions were amplified from genomic DNA using the immunoSEQ Assay, a bias-controlled multiplex PCR. The authors processed their data as follows. Nucleated cell counts per sample were estimated from amplification of reference gene primers within the assay. To quantify the absolute abundance of each unique TCRbeta CDR3 rearrangement, sequence reads were collapsed and filtered. For each sample, productive Simpson clonality was calculated by taking the square root of Simpson's diversity index across productive rearrangements. The source is immuneACCESS, and TCRdb retained only in-frame sequences with V and J called. Part of the clones is not carried over; for the studies checked, unresolved V genes explain less than half of this, and the remainder is unexplained. V and J calls and clone size are given by that table; D and trimming were obtained from the DNA. This sample is represented by about 480,000 clones; 70% to 90% of them were singletons. Almost 2% of the sample goes to the ten largest clones.

The chain uses TRBV28 and TRBJ2-1, with 10 bases aligning to TRBD1. The sequencing input was PBMCs or T cells enriched from blood (not recorded which). This sequence originates from a woman in her late teens or twenties with acute COVID-19. The DNA reads TGTGCCAGCAGGGTGGGGACAGGGGATCCCAATGAGCAGTTCTTC. Its protein reads: CASRVGTGDPNEQFF.